This TCR beta chain is from a study of post-analysis software for immune sequencing data. At the level of the study: Some patients lacked subtype; others had relapsing-remitting, secondary progressive or progressive-relapsing disease. General study points: F measure showed strong co-clustering of same-batch samples. Those with multiple sclerosis, the patient group, showed significantly lower normalized Chao1 diversity than controls. Among 5 or 6 TRBV segments more frequent in patients than controls were TRBV5-6, TRBV5-1 and TRBV20-1.

There are a few counts of this clonotype. Its target is not known. There are 13 residues in the CDR3. The germline V gene encodes CDR1 SGHTA and CDR2 FQGTGA. V was shortened by 5 bases and J by 6 bases, with 14 bases between the two germline ends. Included in the TCR beta cDNA libraries were unique molecular identifiers. MiXCR, run by TCRdb on the PCR reads, gives a single entry per CDR3 protein. The table includes a few hundred thousand distinct CDR3 sequences, 30% to 40% detected once. This chain joins TRBV7-3 and TRBJ2-7; the D is unclear. This TCR derives from a girl younger than 18 with multiple sclerosis. Sequenced material: blood. The CDR3 coding sequence is TGTGCCAGCAGCCGTGATGGCGATACCGAGCAGTACTTC. The encoded protein is CASSRDGDTEQYF.